The T cell receptor beta chain described here comes from a study of neurological immune-mediated disorders. This clonotype has a count of ten or more. What it binds is unknown. Overall study findings and caveats: No sharing of CDR3 amino acid sequences was observed among expanded clones across subjects, suggesting private repertoires in all groups.

The length of the CDR3 is 13 residues. Germline V CDR1 and CDR2: SGDLS, YYNGEE. The V gene lost 0 bases and the J gene lost 4 bases, with 8 bases spanning the gap. Over 190 million TCR-beta sequences from 15-18 subjects came from every sequencing run. TCRdb re-analysed the 5' RACE reads in MiXCR, keeping a single row per CDR3 protein. The sample carries 100,000 to 150,000 distinct CDR3 sequences, roughly 3.2% recorded once. The sample comprised PBMCs. This chain joins TRBV9 and TRBJ2-7; D gene ambiguous. The TCR sequence derives from a woman aged 30 to 39 with multiple sclerosis. This CDR3 reads CASSVEAEYEQYF. Written as DNA, the CDR3 is TGTGCCAGCAGCGTAGAGGCAGAATACGAGCAGTACTTC.